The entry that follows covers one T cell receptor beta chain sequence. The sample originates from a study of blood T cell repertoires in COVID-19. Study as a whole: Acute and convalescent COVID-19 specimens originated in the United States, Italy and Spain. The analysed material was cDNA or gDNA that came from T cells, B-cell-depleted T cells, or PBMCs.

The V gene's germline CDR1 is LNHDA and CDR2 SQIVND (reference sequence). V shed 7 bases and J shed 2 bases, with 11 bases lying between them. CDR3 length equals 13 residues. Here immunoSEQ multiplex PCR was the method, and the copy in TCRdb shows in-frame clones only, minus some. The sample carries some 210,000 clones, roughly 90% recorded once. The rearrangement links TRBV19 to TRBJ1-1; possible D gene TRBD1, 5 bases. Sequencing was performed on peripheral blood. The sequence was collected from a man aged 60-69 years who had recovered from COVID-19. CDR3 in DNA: TGTGCCAGTACTTGGACACAAAACACTGAAGCTTTCTTT. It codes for CASTWTQNTEAFF.